Presented here are 12 T cell receptor beta chains from one specimen sequenced in a study of beta chain features in type 1 diabetes. Investigators reverse transcribed all isolated RNA, so they sequenced expressed TCRB transcripts. Sequenced by immunoSEQ multiplex PCR; TCRdb stores in-frame clones only, minus some. The data contain about 180,000 clones, 10% to 15% of them singletons. Sample: central memory CD4+ T cells from blood. The receptors shown here come from a young woman in good health.

Only a few counts were recorded for this clone. V gene TRBV29-1 combines with J gene TRBJ1-2; 7 bases match TRBD1. Looked up from germline, CDR1 is SQVTM and CDR2 is ANQGSEA. This CDR3 is built from 15 residues. V lost 4 bases to trimming and J lost 4 bases; unmatched junction nucleotides: 12. The CDR3 loop reads CSVVLAGQPFYGYTF. In DNA form, the CDR3 reads TGCAGCGTTGTTTTGGCGGGACAGCCATTCTATGGCTACACCTTC.

The V gene is TRBV5-1, the J gene TRBJ2-1; 13 bases fit TRBD2. V dropped 3 bases and J dropped 0; count of bases not matched to a gene: 3. Germline V gene lookup returns CDR1 SGHRS and CDR2 YFSETQ. This CDR3 is 17 amino acids long. This chain's CDR3 is CASSSGLAGASYNEQFF. The CDR3 nucleotides read TGCGCCAGCAGCTCAGGACTAGCGGGGGCCTCCTACAATGAGCAGTTCTTC.

The rearrangement uses TRBV7-2 and TRBJ2-7; D is unresolved. This CDR3 comprises 15 residues. Deletions cut 0 bases from V and 2 bases from J, with 11 bases between. Germline V CDR1 and CDR2: SGHTA, FQGNSA. CDR3 region: CASSLAVVFAYEQYF. The CDR3 coding sequence is TGTGCCAGCAGCTTAGCAGTAGTATTTGCCTACGAGCAGTACTTC.

This clone was seen a few times. The rearrangement uses TRBV28 and TRBJ2-6; D call uncertain. Between the trimmed V and J ends, which lost 7 bases and 6 bases, there was a span of 16 bases. The length of the CDR3 is 15 residues. The germline V gene has CDR1 MDHEN and CDR2 SYDVKM. The CDR3 sequence: CASTLRMYQANVLTF. CDR3 coding DNA: TGTGCCAGCACACTCCGCATGTATCAGGCCAACGTCCTGACTTTC. Variable domain in full (rest from reference TRBV28 and TRBJ2-6): DVKVTQSSRYLVKRTGEKVFLECVQDMDHENMFWYRQDPGLGLRLIYFSYDVKMKEKGDIPEGYSVSREKKERFSLILESASTNQTSMYLCASTLRMYQANVLTFGAGSRLTVL.

This chain joins TRBV29-1 and TRBJ1-2; the D gene is possibly TRBD1 (5 bases). Germline CDR1 SQVTM, CDR2 ANQGSEA. V shed 3 bases and J shed 6 bases, with 14 bases lying between them. The CDR3 is 13 amino acids. CDR3 protein: CSVDPGGSDGYTF. As DNA, the CDR3 is TGCAGCGTTGACCCTGGGGGGTCTGATGGCTACACCTTC.

This clone turned up a few times. J is TRBJ2-5 and V is TRBV4-3; TRBD2 agrees at 7 bases. Germline-derived CDR1 and CDR2 are LGHNA and YSLEER. The CDR3 sequence is 18 residues long. V dropped 2 bases and J dropped 4; count of bases not matched to a gene: 16. CDR3 region: CASSQHPIAGLQTETQYF. In DNA, the CDR3 is TGCGCCAGCAGCCAACATCCCATCGCGGGACTACAGACAGAGACCCAGTACTTC.

This clone has more than one count but fewer than ten. The V gene is TRBV19, the J gene TRBJ1-2; no reliable D call. This CDR3 is 12 amino acids long. CDR1 and CDR2 (germline): LNHDA, SQIVND (reference sequence). V shed 6 bases and J shed 3 bases, with 8 bases lying between them. CDR3 loop: CASSRSHYGYTF. CDR3 DNA sequence: TGTGCCAGTAGCCGGAGTCACTATGGCTACACCTTC.

The chain carries TRBV28 and TRBJ2-7; TRBD2 agrees at 8 bases. Germline-derived CDR1 and CDR2 are MDHEN and SYDVKM. Unmatched junction bases numbered 0, after V lost 1 base and J lost 1 base. This CDR3 has 14 residues. The CDR3, as DNA: TGTGCCAGCAGTTTATCGGGGGGGTCCTACGAGCAGTACTTC. This codes for CASSLSGGSYEQYF.

V and J are TRBV7-3 and TRBJ1-1; D gene ambiguous. In germline, CDR1 is SGHTA, CDR2 FQGTGA. Between the trimmed V and J ends, which lost 3 bases and 7 bases, there was a span of 9 bases. This CDR3 contains 12 residues. CDR3 sequence: CASSFHGGEAFF. CDR3 nucleotide sequence: TGTGCCAGCAGCTTCCACGGTGGTGAAGCTTTCTTT.

This clone was seen more than once but under ten times. V and J are TRBV7-9 and TRBJ2-1; TRBD1 matches 9 bases. The CDR3 consists of 15 residues. CDR1 is SEHNR, CDR2 FQNEAQ, per germline (reference sequence). Trimming took 5 bases from V and 3 from J; bases not matched to a gene: 5. The CDR3 loop is CASSPGTGFYNEQFF. The CDR3, as DNA: TGTGCCAGCAGCCCCGGGACAGGGTTCTACAATGAGCAGTTCTTC.

J is TRBJ2-6 and V is TRBV9, with TRBD1 as a possible D gene (5 bases). Germline V gene lookup returns CDR1 SGDLS and CDR2 YYNGEE. Trimming pared 4 bases from V and 2 bases from J, leaving 19 bases between. This CDR3 is 18 amino acids long. The CDR3 DNA reads as TGTGCCAGCAGCTACACGGTGGGTGCGGACACTGGGGCCAACGTCCTGACTTTC. Encoded protein: CASSYTVGADTGANVLTF.

The chain carries TRBV5-1 and TRBJ1-1; D is unresolved. Trimming pared 3 bases from V and 1 base from J, leaving 13 bases between. The germline gives CDR1 SGHRS, CDR2 YFSETQ. There are 15 residues in the CDR3. CDR3 DNA sequence: TGCGCCAGCAGCTCCCAAAACACAAGGAACACTGAAGCTTTCTTT. Translating gives CASSSQNTRNTEAFF.